The 28 T cell receptor beta chains given below trace back to one sample, sequenced in a study of cytomegalovirus exposure and HLA in healthy donors. The PCR ran on 60 Vbeta and 13 Jbeta primers. Assay: immunoSEQ multiplex PCR; the TCRdb copy retains only in-frame clones and omits some. This table has 60,000 to 80,000 clones, roughly 77% appearing once. Sequencing input: PBMCs. The receptors were sampled from a woman in her 30s in good health and CMV-seronegative.

The V and J genes are TRBV6-6 and TRBJ1-1, with 8 bases aligning to TRBD1. This CDR3 contains 12 residues. Germline CDR1 and CDR2: MNHNY and SVGAGI (reference sequence). Germline trimming cut 4 bases from V and 7 bases from J; bases unmatched to any gene: 2. The CDR3 sequence: CASSSGTGEAFF. The CDR3 DNA reads as TGTGCCAGCAGTTCAGGGACAGGTGAAGCTTTCTTT.

The CDR3 DNA reads TGTGCCAGCAGTGTCCGACAGGAACCCGCCTACGAGCAGTACTTC. Translating gives CASSVRQEPAYEQYF. The chain links TRBV6-1 to TRBJ2-7, with a weak D call TRBD1 (6 bases). This CDR3 region has 15 residues. Germline-derived CDR1 and CDR2 are MNHNS and SASEGT. Trimming took off 4 bases at V and 2 bases at J, with 15 bases between the two ends.

This sequence joins TRBV4-1 and TRBJ2-2; 8 bases match TRBD2. Germline CDR1 is MGHRA and CDR2 is YSYEKL. V lost 0 bases to trimming and J lost 4 bases; unmatched junction nucleotides: 10. This CDR3 is 18 amino acids long. The CDR3 DNA follows: TGCGCCAGCAGCCAAGATCGGTGGGCTAGCGGGCTCACCGGGGAGCTGTTTTTT. Its translation: CASSQDRWASGLTGELFF.

The CDR3 region has the DNA TGTGCCAGCAGTTACAAAGGGGGCATTCAGTACTTC. Translated, it gives CASSYKGGIQYF. The chain is built from TRBV6-5 and TRBJ2-4; D is possibly TRBD1 (6 bases). The CDR3 runs to 12 residues. Germline V lookup: CDR1 MNHEY, CDR2 SVGAGI. Trimming took off 2 bases at V and 9 bases at J, with 8 bases between the two ends.

The chain links TRBV30 to TRBJ2-5, with 7 bases aligning to TRBD2. The CDR3 has 14 amino acids. The V gene end was trimmed by 3 bases and the J gene end by 5 bases; junction bases not matched to a gene: 9. Germline-derived CDR1 and CDR2 are GTSNPN and SVGIG (reference sequence). DNA of the CDR3: TGTGCCTGGAGCGAGGGCGGGAGTCGGGAGACCCAGTACTTC. It translates to CAWSEGGSRETQYF.

V usage is TRBV6-5 and J usage is TRBJ2-7; the match to TRBD1 covers 7 bases. Germline V gene sequence: CDR1 MNHEY, CDR2 SVGAGI. The V segment lost 0 bases and the J segment 6 bases; nucleotides outside the gene matches: 5. There are 14 residues in the CDR3. The CDR3 coding sequence is TGTGCCAGCAGTTACTCGACAGGGTTCGCCGAGCAGTACTTC. It codes for CASSYSTGFAEQYF.

This rearrangement joins TRBV5-1 to TRBJ2-2; D not certain. Germline-derived CDR1 and CDR2 are SGHRS and YFSETQ. Trimming shortened V by 0 bases and J by 2 bases, and 8 bases separated the two germline ends. The CDR3 totals 15 residues. The CDR3 loop is CASSLGLDNTGELFF. The CDR3 DNA reads TGCGCCAGCAGCTTGGGTCTAGACAACACCGGGGAGCTGTTTTTT.

The chain recombines TRBV27 with TRBJ1-1; D possibly corresponds to TRBD1 (6 bases). The germline V gene encodes CDR1 MNHEY and CDR2 SMNVEV (reference sequence). The CDR3 has 13 amino acids. Trimming shortened V by 4 bases and J by 6 bases, and 12 bases separated the two germline ends. In DNA, the CDR3 is TGTGCCAGCAGTTGGGGGCTTGGTGCTGAAGCTTTCTTT. Residues: CASSWGLGAEAFF.

The rearrangement links TRBV5-1 to TRBJ2-5, with D perhaps matching TRBD1 (5 bases). CDR1 and CDR2 (germline): SGHRS, YFSETQ. The CDR3 extends over 14 amino acids. V shed 7 bases and J shed 2 bases, with 15 bases lying between them. Here the CDR3 reads CASVEQGGQETQYF. The CDR3 nucleotides are TGCGCCAGCGTCGAGCAGGGTGGGCAAGAGACCCAGTACTTC.

This clone has just one count. The chain links TRBV30 to TRBJ1-1; D gene uncertain. Germline assignment: CDR1 GTSNPN and CDR2 SVGIG (reference sequence). The CDR3 extends over 14 amino acids. The V end was cut by 4 bases, the J end by 2 bases, with 14 bases between. The CDR3 spells CAWIPSALNTEAFF. In DNA form, the CDR3 reads TGTGCCTGGATCCCCTCCGCCCTAAACACTGAAGCTTTCTTT.

CDR3: CASSSTSGNTIYF. The CDR3 DNA follows: TGCGCCAGCAGCTCGACTTCTGGAAACACCATATATTTT. The chain recombines TRBV5-1 with TRBJ1-3; D is undetermined. The CDR3 is made up of 13 amino acids. In germline, CDR1 is SGHRS, CDR2 YFSETQ. With 3 bases removed from V and 1 base from J, the gap between germline ends came to 5 bases.

The chain combines TRBV29-1 with TRBJ1-1, with 8 bases matching TRBD1. Germline V lookup: CDR1 SQVTM, CDR2 ANQGSEA. Trimming at V came to 6 bases and at J to 4 bases, leaving 10 bases not matched to a gene. CDR3 length: 14 amino acids. In DNA, the CDR3 is TGCAGCGTACTGACAGGGGCCCTCATCACTGAAGCTTTCTTT. Translated: CSVLTGALITEAFF.

The sample holds a few counts of this clone. The rearrangement links TRBV11-3 to TRBJ2-5, with TRBD2 as a possible D gene (5 bases). CDR3 length equals 14 residues. Trimming took off 1 base at V and 5 bases at J, with 11 bases between the two ends. Looked up from germline, CDR1 is SGHNT and CDR2 is YENEEA. The DNA for the CDR3 is TGTGCCAGCAGCTTAGGAGGGAGTCGGGAGACCCAGTACTTC. Residues: CASSLGGSRETQYF.

The gene calls are TRBV6-5 and TRBJ1-2; 8 bases are a match to TRBD1. Unmatched junction bases numbered 4, after V lost 5 bases and J lost 2 bases. Per the germline V gene, CDR1 is MNHEY and CDR2 is SVGAGI. The CDR3 runs 14 residues. CDR3 amino acids: CASSGQGLNYGYTF. CDR3 nucleotide sequence: TGTGCCAGCAGTGGACAGGGTCTGAACTATGGCTACACCTTC.

The genes are TRBV4-1 and TRBJ2-5; TRBD2 aligns across 7 bases. The J call is uncertain, as TRBJ2-7 better fits the DNA end. Germline V gene lookup returns CDR1 MGHRA and CDR2 YSYEKL. The CDR3 consists of 17 residues. The CDR3 DNA follows: TGCGCCAGCAGCCCTACGACTAGCCCAAAGAGCTCCTACGAGCAGTACTTC. It translates to CASSPTTSPKSSYEQYF.

This clone occurred once. The chain couples TRBV6-1 to TRBJ1-5; no reliable D call. Trimming left V 5 bases short and J 2 bases short, with 13 bases between. CDR1 and CDR2 (germline): MNHNS, SASEGT. This CDR3 has 15 residues. The DNA for the CDR3 is TGTGCCAGCAGTAACGGCGGTAACGGCAATCAGCCCCAGCATTTT. Translating gives CASSNGGNGNQPQHF.

Regarding this clone: This same CDR3 is encoded by further DNA sequences in the sample. This chain joins TRBV5-6 and TRBJ1-5; perhaps TRBD1 as D (5 bases). The germline V and J ends were trimmed by 4 bases and 4 bases, with 9 bases remaining between them. CDR1 is SGHDT and CDR2 is YYEEEE in the germline V gene. CDR3 length equals 13 residues. CDR3 protein: CASSLAGNQPQHF. The CDR3 region has the DNA TGTGCCAGCAGCCTGGCAGGGAATCAGCCCCAGCATTTT.

Concerning this clone: The sample holds other DNA sequences that translate to the same CDR3. This chain links TRBV29-1 with TRBJ2-2; 11 nucleotides match TRBD2. V trimming: 0 bases; J trimming: 0 bases; junction bases outside the gene matches: 12. The V gene's germline CDR1 is SQVTM and CDR2 ANQGSEA. The length of the CDR3 is 20 residues. The CDR3 DNA reads TGCAGCGTTGAAGATCGGGGGACTAGCGGTAACACTGCGAACACCGGGGAGCTGTTTTTT. It is translated as CSVEDRGTSGNTANTGELFF.

This clone was observed a handful of times. The V and J genes are TRBV5-1 and TRBJ2-3; no clear D gene. This CDR3 spans 14 amino acids. Germline V gene data show CDR1 as SGHRS and CDR2 as YFSETQ. V was clipped by 1 base and J by 5 bases, with 11 bases between them. This CDR3 reads CASSLTMDLDTQYF. In DNA form, the CDR3 reads TGCGCCAGCAGCTTGACTATGGATCTAGATACGCAGTATTTT.

The V and J genes are TRBV15 and TRBJ1-2, with no clear D. V was shortened by 4 bases and J by 4 bases, with 13 bases between the two germline ends. The germline V gene has CDR1 LNHNV and CDR2 YYDKDF (reference sequence). The CDR3 consists of 14 residues. The DNA for the CDR3 is TGTGCCACCAGCACGGTCGACTTGGGCTATGGCTACACCTTC. Translated, it gives CATSTVDLGYGYTF.

The chain combines TRBV6-6 with TRBJ1-6, with D possibly matching TRBD1 (6 bases). The CDR3 loop spans 15 amino acids. V dropped 2 bases and J dropped 7 bases, with 12 bases sitting between them. In germline, CDR1 is MNHNY, CDR2 SVGAGI (reference sequence). The CDR3 is CASSYQQGWNSPLHF. The DNA of the CDR3 is TGTGCCAGCAGTTACCAACAGGGTTGGAATTCACCCCTCCACTTT.

This clone has only a few counts. The chain recombines TRBV10-3 with TRBJ2-5; D gene unclear. Trimming took off 3 bases at V and 2 bases at J, with 10 bases between the two ends. Per the germline V gene, CDR1 is ENHRY and CDR2 is SYGVKD. The CDR3 consists of 14 residues. Here the CDR3 reads CAISEKQIQETQYF. In nucleotides, the CDR3 is TGTGCCATCAGTGAAAAACAGATTCAAGAGACCCAGTACTTC.

In DNA form, the CDR3 reads TGTGCCAGCAGTGACACAGGACAGGGGGGCTATGAGCAGTTCTTC. Protein sequence: CASSDTGQGGYEQFF. This chain uses TRBV6-4 with TRBJ2-1; 10 bases align to TRBD1. V lost 2 bases, J lost 8 bases, and 6 bases stayed unmatched. The CDR3 has 15 amino acids. CDR1 and CDR2 (germline): MRHNA, SNTAGT.

This chain's CDR3 is CASSEQGAGEAFF. CDR3 bases: TGTGCCAGCAGTGAGCAGGGGGCCGGTGAAGCTTTCTTT. This chain joins TRBV2 and TRBJ1-1; the match to TRBD1 covers 8 bases. Per the germline V gene, CDR1 is SNHLY and CDR2 is FYNNEI. Trimming removed 3 bases from V and 7 bases from J; junction bases left unmatched: 4. The CDR3 sequence is 13 residues long.

DNA of the CDR3: TGTGCCAGCAGCTTAGCTAGCATTTCCTACAATGAGCAGTTCTTC. It encodes CASSLASISYNEQFF. The chain carries TRBV7-9 and TRBJ2-1, with no clear D. Germline assignment: CDR1 SEHNR and CDR2 FQNEAQ (reference sequence). V was trimmed by 0 bases and J by 1 base, leaving 7 bases between them. The CDR3 runs to 15 residues. The variable domain in full, completed from reference TRBV7-9 and TRBJ2-1, reads DTGVSQNPRHKITKRGQNVTFRCDPISEHNRLYWYRQTLGQGPEFLTYFQNEAQLEKSRLLSDRFSAERPKGSFSTLEIQRTEQGDSAMYLCASSLASISYNEQFFGPGTRLTVL.

This clone was seen more than once but under ten times. The chain is built from TRBV7-9 and TRBJ2-3; 7 bases map to TRBD2. Trimming cost V 1 base and J 2 bases; bases outside gene matches: 6. Germline CDR1 is SEHNR and CDR2 is FQNEAQ (reference sequence). This CDR3 is 16 amino acids long. Written as DNA, the CDR3 is TGTGCCAGCAGCTTAGTGGGAGGGAAAACCACAGATACGCAGTATTTT. Protein product: CASSLVGGKTTDTQYF.

The chain is built from TRBV10-3 and TRBJ1-2; 9 bases are shared with TRBD1. Trimming took 2 bases from V and 6 from J; bases not matched to a gene: 4. Germline assignment: CDR1 ENHRY and CDR2 SYGVKD. The CDR3 is made up of 14 amino acids. CDR3 residues: CAISEPTGGDGYTF. CDR3 in DNA: TGTGCCATCAGTGAGCCGACAGGGGGAGATGGCTACACCTTC.

This clone was observed once. The CDR3 loop is CASSLRQGNTDTQYF. The DNA for the CDR3 is TGTGCCAGCAGCCTCCGACAGGGCAACACAGATACGCAGTATTTT. The chain has TRBV7-9 and TRBJ2-3; 7 bases map to TRBD1. CDR3 length: 15 amino acids. Germline CDR1 reads SEHNR; CDR2 reads FQNEAQ (reference sequence). J lost 2 bases, V lost 5 bases, and 7 bases had no gene match.